This note documents a single T cell receptor beta chain sequence. The target of this receptor is not known. Base qualities are not provided; no much larger clone lies one nucleotide away. The sample belongs to a study of cytomegalovirus exposure and HLA in healthy donors listed by TCRdb under 2017. As for the study more broadly: An earlier analysis of some 500 of the donors reported more than 250 Gb of sequence data and some 120 million unique TCR beta sequences from roughly 200 million T cells. HLA typing covered class I and class II loci at four-digit resolution. Rather than drawing on any new phenotypic data, the later analysis identified candidate immune exposures from TCR beta sequences and the way those sequences occurred across donors. Alongside the repertoire data, information on donor age, sex, ethnicity and CMV serostatus was compiled. The study combined high-throughput TCR immunosequencing, statistical association of individual TCRs with disease status, and machine learning to predict cytomegalovirus infection status. To study patterns of TCR occurrence, a later analysis re-analyzed previously published TCR beta repertoires from more than 550 donors and added high-resolution HLA genotyping. Among several hundred genotyped donors of the cohort, an average of around 250,000 unique TCR beta nucleotide sequences was sequenced per donor, of which roughly 17% were non-productive. Of the 300 to 500 genotyped donors, 70% to 90% were placed in the genetic ancestry cluster associated with self-reported Caucasian donors. In a later genetic analysis, genome-wide SNP genotypes for about 55% of the 666 donors were used, and that subset was treated as a discovery cohort. In an earlier analysis of around 540 of the donors, high-throughput TCR beta sequencing was used to judge whether each TCR beta V gene segment behaved as functional or pseudogenic. Roughly 300 gigabases of sequencing data and tens of millions of unique TCR sequences were included in an early release covering 550 to 650 HLA-typed donors. All discovery cohort repertoires had been generated using a single sequencing platform. The study profiled the T cell repertoires of under 700 subjects by immunosequencing and related them to cytomegalovirus serostatus. Five DR-DQ haplotypes were treated as single units for association and clustering because of strong linkage in the cohort. The study was designed to test whether signatures of past pathogen exposure could be identified by cataloging public T cell receptors. Typing coverage varied by locus: about 620-630 donors for A, B, C, DRB1 and DQB1; more than 500 for DQA1; around 570 for DPA1; approximately 490 for DPB1. Along with the approximately 700-subject first cohort, a separate validation cohort of around 110 different subjects was used. General study outcomes and caveats: Roughly uniform sequencing depth across donors was assumed in presence/absence analyses, although this assumption may not hold. A later analysis found that HLA-associated TCR beta chains were more clonally expanded and had lower generation probabilities than equally common non-associated chains. A later genetic analysis reported fewer N-insertions in productive TCRs among donors in an Asian-associated ancestry cluster than the roughly 650-donor mean. An earlier analysis of some 560 of the donors showed that most TCR beta V segments appeared in productive rearrangements either about 87% or about 30% of the time, which broadly matched IMGT annotations. In a later analysis, several top co-occurrence clusters were reported to appear linked to parvovirus B19, influenza, CMV and Epstein-Barr virus. The 87-base-pair reads could not distinguish some IMGT-functional V segments, including TRBV6-2 and TRBV6-3, so those segments were excluded. A later analysis associated roughly 17,000 TCR beta sequences with specific HLA alleles at a false discovery rate of 0.05. A later genetic analysis associated a missense DCLRE1C variant with V-gene and J-gene trimming of TCR beta chains, and an independent cohort replicated the association. Because counts were too low, seventeen rarely observed V segments, including chromosome 9 orphons, were excluded from the earlier analysis of 500 to 700 of the donors. A later analysis found that most CMV-associated TCR beta chains appeared HLA-restricted, with HLA associations seemingly driven largely by CMV exposure. In both the original and validation cohorts, the classifier was reported to diagnose cytomegalovirus status with high specificity and sensitivity. In the study, 150 to 200 TCR beta chains were listed as associated with cytomegalovirus. This cohort had only TCR beta chains sequenced, and the lack of alpha or paired-chain data limited which features could be detected. Linkage disequilibrium might explain the correlated functional status among segregating V segments, but an unknown experimental factor could not be ruled out. While some public TCRs were present in many individuals, most TCR sequences turned up only very rarely across donors. The sequencing pipeline was judged likely to have produced a cluster of highly shared sequence variants as a technical artifact. In a later analysis, TCR association rates were found to vary across HLA loci, with the most associated TCRs seen for DRB1 alleles and the fewest for HLA-C alleles. The authors suggested that the approach could potentially be generalized to other disease states and immunological phenotypes. A few of the identified cytomegalovirus-associated TCR beta chains were confirmed in vitro to be specific for cytomegalovirus antigens. Strong co-occurrence of HLA alleles, especially DR and DQ, made assigning TCR associations to individual alleles difficult. Because HLA typing was unavailable for some donors at each locus, only the typed subset was used in association tests. Immune exposure information for the cohort was limited to CMV serostatus. A further reported finding was that TCR beta sequences accurately predicted the HLA-A and HLA-B alleles for most subjects in the first cohort.

Library preparation used the immunoSEQ multiplex PCR assay. The multiplex PCR relied on a mix of 60 forward primers for TCR Vbeta segments and 13 reverse primers for TCR Jbeta segments. Amplification of the CDR3 region of rearranged TCR beta genes was performed with a multiplex PCR assay on genomic DNA. The Illumina HiSeq System was used to sequence the amplified TCR beta libraries as 87-base-pair reads. In the original analysis: A later analysis counted about 82 million unique TCR beta chains across the 640 or so repertoires, and some 12 million of these chains were shared by at least two donors. Raw reads were error-corrected and collapsed into unique sequences with a nearest-neighbor algorithm that merged closely related sequences to remove PCR and sequencing errors. CDR3 sequences were aligned to IMGT reference sequences to assign V, D and J gene segments. For a sequence to be retained, at least a six-nucleotide match to both a V gene segment and a J gene segment was required. Rearrangements were classified as productive when the CDR3 lacked stop codons and remained in frame with V and J, and all other rearrangements were classified as non-productive. CDR3 was defined by IMGT convention, running from the second conserved V-encoded cysteine to the conserved J-encoded phenylalanine. The earlier analysis of 450 to 750 of the donors excluded any sequence lacking an unambiguous match to a single V gene segment. An earlier analysis of approximately 590 of the donors classified V segments as functional when productive rearrangements were above 56.7% and as segregating when the standard deviation between donors was above 5%. To diagnose cytomegalovirus status from the catalog of TCR beta chain sequences, a statistical classification framework was built. V and J gene assignment, in a later analysis, came from comparing TCR nucleotide sequences with IMGT/GENE-DB human TR gene sequences. Using the TCRdist pipeline, a later analysis assigned CDR3 sequences along with most-parsimonious VDJ recombination scenarios. In a later analysis, each TCR beta chain was defined by its CDR3 amino acid sequence together with its V-gene family, and reads without a unique V-gene family were excluded. In a later analysis, 450 to 600 highly shared, low-generation-probability nucleotide sequences were removed to address suspected cross-contamination and a sequencing artifact. For each public chain, a later analysis derived a clonal expansion index from normalized ranks of inferred template counts within each repertoire. In a later analysis, generation probabilities were computed using a VDJ recombination model fitted to out-of-frame rearrangements, and the results were checked against IGoR. In a later analysis, hypergeometric tests were used to score TCR-TCR, TCR-HLA and TCR-CMV co-occurrence, with a repertoire-size bias correction applied to TCR pairs. To estimate false discovery rates, a later analysis permuted the HLA or CMV assignments 20 times. In a later analysis, co-occurring TCRs were grouped using DBSCAN, with TCRdist sequence similarity added in when clustering inside HLA-allele-positive subsets. Repertoires with fewer than 30,000 or more than 120,000 public chains, plus five repertoires with anomalous nucleotide sharing, were excluded from co-occurrence clustering. The immuneACCESS repertoire file appears here via TCRdb, limited to in-frame rearrangements. These files lack a portion of the clones; in checked studies, under half of the deficit traces to unresolved V genes, and the cause of the others is not known. The V and J calls and clone size were taken over from that table, and D and trimming were inferred from the DNA. In this sample the table shows about 140,000 clones, 70% to 75% of which occur a single time. Jointly, the top ten make up 1% to 1.5% of the sample.

The cohort comprised 710 or so healthy bone marrow donors. All cohort members were sampled while nominally healthy, although unrecorded immune exposures were likely present. The donor tested CMV seronegative, placing the donor among the 350 to 400 seronegative members of the cohort. Each donor provided a peripheral blood sample, and peripheral blood mononuclear cells were used for TCR beta sequencing. Genomic DNA extraction from the blood cell samples was performed with the Qiagen DNeasy Blood Extraction Kit. CDR1 and CDR2 were assigned from the germline V gene (reference sequence) as MNHNY and SVGAGI. V and J lose 0 bases and 3 bases, and a span of 12 bases separates them. The CDR3 contains 16 residues, cysteine and phenylalanine counted. CDR3 DNA is the only sequence kept; it has 48 bases, read in frame from the first base.

This sequence uses TRBV6-6 and TRBJ2-1; TRBD1 is possibly the D segment (5 matching bases). This TCR was recovered from a woman between 35 and 50 years old in good health and CMV-seronegative. The specimen was PBMCs. The DNA is as follows: TGTGCCAGCAGTTACTCGCTCCAGGGCAGCTACAATGAGCAGTTCTTC. Translated, it gives CASSYSLQGSYNEQFF.